Listed below are T cell receptor beta chains from one sample, sequenced in a study of cytotoxic CD8 clonotypes in ibrutinib-treated CLL. Profiling relied on immunoSEQ multiplex PCR, and the TCRdb table lists in-frame clones only, not all of them. Altogether some 300,000 clones are present, about 80% being singletons, with the ten largest covering 5.5% to 8%. Sequenced material: PBMCs, taken before ibrutinib treatment. These receptor sequences come from a human donor with chronic lymphocytic leukemia. CDR3s include the opening cysteine and the closing phenylalanine or tryptophan. The order of the fields is V gene, D gene, clone size, J gene, CDR3 DNA, CDR3 protein. A D gene is named only where the DNA matches it firmly. Not all rows give a size; the values are once, few, many and, for expanded clones, a class.

v_gene: TRBV29-1
d_gene: NA
abundance: NA
j_gene: TRBJ2-2
CDR3nt: TGCAGCGTTGAACATGCCGGGGAGCTGTTTTTT
CDR3aa: CSVEHAGELFF

v_gene: TRBV29-1
d_gene: TRBD2
abundance: few
j_gene: TRBJ2-2
CDR3nt: TGCAGCGTTGGCCTAGCGGGAGTCCCCGGGGAGCTGTTTTTT
CDR3aa: CSVGLAGVPGELFF

v_gene: TRBV13
d_gene: TRBD1
abundance: NA
j_gene: TRBJ1-3
CDR3nt: TGTGCCAGCAGCTTAAGGGGGACAGGTCGAAGAAACACCATATATTTT
CDR3aa: CASSLRGTGRRNTIYF

v_gene: TRBV19
d_gene: NA
abundance: NA
j_gene: TRBJ2-7
CDR3nt: TGTGCCAGTAGTTACCTCCTCCTCGGACTCCCAGGGGCCTACGAGCAGTACTTC
CDR3aa: CASSYLLLGLPGAYEQYF

v_gene: TRBV19
d_gene: NA
abundance: few
j_gene: TRBJ2-1
CDR3nt: TGTGCCAGTAGTATTGGGACCGAGCAGTTCTTC
CDR3aa: CASSIGTEQFF

v_gene: TRBV11-3
d_gene: NA
abundance: NA
j_gene: TRBJ2-3
CDR3nt: TGTGCCAGCAGCTCCACCAAAACCCCAGATACGCAGTATTTT
CDR3aa: CASSSTKTPDTQYF

v_gene: TRBV7-2
d_gene: NA
abundance: NA
j_gene: TRBJ2-3
CDR3nt: TGTGCCAGCAGACGGTTGACTAGTTACACAGATACGCAGTATTTT
CDR3aa: CASRRLTSYTDTQYF

v_gene: TRBV18
d_gene: TRBD2
abundance: NA
j_gene: TRBJ2-7
CDR3nt: TGTGCCAGCTCACGTAGCGGGAGTCCCGAGCAGTACTTC
CDR3aa: CASSRSGSPEQYF

v_gene: TRBV9
d_gene: NA
abundance: NA
j_gene: TRBJ2-1
CDR3nt: TGTGCCAGCAGCGTAGAATCTGGACAGATTACAATAGAGCAGTTCTTC
CDR3aa: CASSVESGQITIEQFF

v_gene: TRBV10-3
d_gene: NA
abundance: NA
j_gene: TRBJ1-5
CDR3nt: TGTGCCACCCAGAAAACTGGGACACCTAGCAATCAGCCCCAGCATTTT
CDR3aa: CATQKTGTPSNQPQHF

v_gene: TRBV5-1
d_gene: TRBD1
abundance: NA
j_gene: TRBJ2-5
CDR3nt: TGCGCCAGCAGCTTGGGACAGGGGGTCCAAGAGACCCAGTACTTC
CDR3aa: CASSLGQGVQETQYF

v_gene: TRBV4-3
d_gene: NA
abundance: few
j_gene: TRBJ2-7
CDR3nt: TGCGCCAGCAGCCAAGGGGCGGGCAGGGCCCACTACGAGCAGTACTTC
CDR3aa: CASSQGAGRAHYEQYF

v_gene: TRBV6-5
d_gene: TRBD2
abundance: NA
j_gene: TRBJ2-1
CDR3nt: TGTGCCAGCAGTTACCGTGGACTAGCTAACAATGAGCAGTTCTTC
CDR3aa: CASSYRGLANNEQFF

v_gene: TRBV30
d_gene: NA
abundance: NA
j_gene: TRBJ1-5
CDR3nt: TGTGCCTGGTCGGGGGGCTCCGGCAATCAGCCCCAGCATTTT
CDR3aa: CAWSGGSGNQPQHF

v_gene: TRBV5-4
d_gene: TRBD2
abundance: NA
j_gene: TRBJ2-5
CDR3nt: TGTGCCAGCAGCTTGGCACTAGCGGGAGCCGAGACCCAGTACTTC
CDR3aa: CASSLALAGAETQYF

v_gene: TRBV27
d_gene: TRBD1
abundance: NA
j_gene: TRBJ2-7
CDR3nt: TGTGCCAGCACAGACAGGGGGAATCACTACGAGCAGTACTTC
CDR3aa: CASTDRGNHYEQYF

v_gene: TRBV9
d_gene: TRBD1
abundance: once
j_gene: TRBJ1-1
CDR3nt: TGTGCCAGCAGCGAGGGGGGACAGGGGCACACTGAAGCTTTCTTT
CDR3aa: CASSEGGQGHTEAFF